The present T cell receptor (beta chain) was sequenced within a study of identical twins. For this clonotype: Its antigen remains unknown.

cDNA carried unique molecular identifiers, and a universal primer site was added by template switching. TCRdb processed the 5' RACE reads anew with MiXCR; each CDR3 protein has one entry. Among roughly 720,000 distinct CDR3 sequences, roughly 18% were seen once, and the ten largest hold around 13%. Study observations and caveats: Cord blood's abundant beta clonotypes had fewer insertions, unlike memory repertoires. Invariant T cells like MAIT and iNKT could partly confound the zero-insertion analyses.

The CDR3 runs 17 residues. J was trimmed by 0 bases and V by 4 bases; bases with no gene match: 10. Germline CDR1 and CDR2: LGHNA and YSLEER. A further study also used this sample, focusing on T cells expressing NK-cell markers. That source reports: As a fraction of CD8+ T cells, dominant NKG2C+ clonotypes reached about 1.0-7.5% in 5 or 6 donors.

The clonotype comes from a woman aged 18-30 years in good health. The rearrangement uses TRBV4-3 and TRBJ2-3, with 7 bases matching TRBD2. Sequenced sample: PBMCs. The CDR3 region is CASSREIGGGSTDTQYF. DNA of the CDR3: TGCGCCAGCAGCCGAGAGATCGGGGGAGGGAGCACAGATACGCAGTATTTT.